These 12 T cell receptor beta chains originate from one sample sequenced in a study of cytomegalovirus exposure and HLA in healthy donors. Method: immunoSEQ multiplex PCR; TCRdb's copy keeps in-frame clones and lacks some. The table shows over 55,000 clones, with around 90% occurring only once. Input material: PBMCs. The receptors originated from a man younger than 30 in good health and CMV-seronegative.

This chain connects TRBV30 to TRBJ2-3; 12 bases match TRBD2. The CDR3 length is 16 residues. V shed 5 bases and J 3 bases; nucleotides not matched to a gene: 9. CDR1 GTSNPN and CDR2 SVGIG come from the germline V gene (reference sequence). The CDR3 loop reads CAWYKRTSGTTDTQYF. CDR3 nucleotides: TGTGCCTGGTATAAGCGGACTAGCGGGACAACAGATACGCAGTATTTT.

This chain links TRBV2 with TRBJ2-1; the D is unclear. Germline V gene lookup returns CDR1 SNHLY and CDR2 FYNNEI. The CDR3 is made up of 14 amino acids. V was trimmed by 7 bases and J by 9 bases, leaving 19 bases between them. The CDR3 loop is CASTSGPLRAEQFF. CDR3 DNA sequence: TGTGCCAGCACTTCGGGTCCTCTTCGAGCTGAGCAGTTCTTC. The whole variable domain, remainder taken from reference TRBV2 and TRBJ2-1, is EPEVTQTPSHQVTQMGQEVILRCVPISNHLYFYWYRQILGQKVEFLVSFYNNEISEKSEIFDDQFSVERPDGSNFTLKIRSTKLEDSAMYFCASTSGPLRAEQFFGPGTRLTVL.

V gene TRBV2 combines with J gene TRBJ2-2; 7 bases fit TRBD2. CDR1 and CDR2 from the germline V gene are SNHLY and FYNNEI. V dropped 6 bases and J dropped 2; count of bases not matched to a gene: 9. CDR3 length: 16 residues. CDR3 in amino acids: CASRASGLANTGELFF. CDR3 DNA sequence: TGTGCCAGCAGGGCTAGCGGTCTAGCTAACACCGGGGAGCTGTTTTTT.

Comment on this clone: An end of the junction differs from the germline gene, which may be a read error. The chain is built from TRBV30 and TRBJ2-5; D uncertain. Germline lookup yields CDR1 GTSNPN and CDR2 SVGIG (reference sequence). The CDR3 sequence is 12 residues long. CDR3 protein: CAWSVLNNRLNF. The CDR3 DNA follows: TGTGCCTGGAGTGTTCTGAACAATCGTCTGAACTTC.

This clone was seen a few times. The chain carries TRBV19 and TRBJ2-1, with TRBD2 matching 11 bases. CDR1 and CDR2 (germline): LNHDA, SQIVND (reference sequence). The CDR3 consists of 18 residues. The V segment lost 5 bases and the J segment 1 base; nucleotides outside the gene matches: 10. The CDR3 region is CASSPGTSGTGSYNEQFF. DNA of the CDR3: TGTGCCAGTAGTCCGGGGACTAGCGGAACCGGGTCCTACAATGAGCAGTTCTTC.

The V gene is TRBV6-1, the J gene TRBJ2-1, with TRBD2 matching 12 bases. After removal of 4 bases from V and 3 bases from J, the junction contained 7 bases not matched to a gene. The V gene's germline CDR1 is MNHNS and CDR2 SASEGT. The CDR3 is 17 residues long. The CDR3 region is CASSGSRTSGNYNEQFF. In DNA form, the CDR3 reads TGTGCCAGCAGTGGATCCCGGACTAGCGGGAACTACAATGAGCAGTTCTTC.

This clone appeared once. For the CDR3, the DNA is TGTGCCAGCAGTTACAGCCAGGCATACTCTGGAAACACCATATATTTT. Its translation: CASSYSQAYSGNTIYF. The V and J genes are TRBV6-6 and TRBJ1-3, with D hard to call. CDR3 length equals 16 residues. From germline, CDR1 is MNHNY and CDR2 SVGAGI (reference sequence). Between the trimmed V and J ends, which lost 2 bases and 0 bases, there was a span of 11 bases.

The chain carries TRBV10-2 and TRBJ2-4; the match to TRBD2 covers 15 bases. Germline CDR1 and CDR2: WSHSY and SAAADI. This CDR3 has 17 amino acids. Trimming cost V 7 bases and J 2 bases; bases outside gene matches: 6. CDR3 in amino acids: CASTGTSGRTSKNIQYF. The CDR3 DNA reads TGCGCCAGCACTGGGACTAGCGGGAGGACGTCCAAAAACATTCAGTACTTC.

This clone has a single count. The gene calls are TRBV5-1 and TRBJ2-6; 9 bases fit TRBD1. The germline CDR1 and CDR2 sequences are SGHRS and YFSETQ. The CDR3 extends over 16 amino acids. Germline trimming cut 0 bases from V and 4 bases from J; bases unmatched to any gene: 2. CDR3 nucleotide sequence: TGCGCCAGCAGCTTGGGGGACAGGGCCGGGGCCAACGTCCTGACTTTC. This codes for CASSLGDRAGANVLTF.

The CDR3 sequence is CASSVIDTQYF. In nucleotides, the CDR3 is TGTGCCAGCAGTGTAATAGATACGCAGTATTTT. The V and J genes are TRBV2 and TRBJ2-3; D uncertain. Germline CDR1 SNHLY, CDR2 FYNNEI. This CDR3 comprises 11 residues. Trimming stripped 4 bases from V and 5 bases from J, with 4 bases between.

This sequence joins TRBV27 and TRBJ2-1, with 10 bases aligning to TRBD1. CDR1 and CDR2 from the germline V gene are MNHEY and SMNVEV (reference sequence). Losses at the gene ends were 3 bases for V and 6 bases for J; bases not matched to a gene: 11. The CDR3 consists of 17 residues. As DNA, the CDR3 is TGTGCCAGCAGTTTTAGTCTAGGGGACAGGGGTATCAATGAGCAGTTCTTC. Its protein is CASSFSLGDRGINEQFF.

This chain uses TRBV28 with TRBJ2-7, with TRBD2 identical over 10 bases. In germline, CDR1 is MDHEN, CDR2 SYDVKM. The CDR3 extends over 15 amino acids. J lost 3 bases, V lost 6 bases, and 8 bases had no gene match. CDR3 amino acids: CASSSGTSAIYEQYF. The DNA of the CDR3 is TGTGCCAGCAGCTCCGGGACTAGCGCCATCTACGAGCAGTACTTC. Together with reference TRBV28 and TRBJ2-7, the CDR3 gives the full variable domain: DVKVTQSSRYLVKRTGEKVFLECVQDMDHENMFWYRQDPGLGLRLIYFSYDVKMKEKGDIPEGYSVSREKKERFSLILESASTNQTSMYLCASSSGTSAIYEQYFGPGTRLTVT.